The 9 T cell receptor beta chains presented below share a single source sample, sequenced in a study of cytomegalovirus exposure and HLA in healthy donors. A multiplex PCR was run with 60 Vbeta primers and 13 Jbeta primers. The assay was immunoSEQ multiplex PCR, and TCRdb's table has in-frame clones only and misses some. The repertoire holds tens of thousands of clones, with more than 65% as singletons. Source material: PBMCs. All receptors come from a male donor in good health and CMV-seropositive.

This rearrangement joins TRBV15 to TRBJ1-5, with TRBD1 identical over 8 bases. CDR3 size: 15 residues. The V gene's germline CDR1 is LNHNV and CDR2 YYDKDF (reference sequence). V shed 6 bases, J shed 9 bases, and the junction held 13 bases outside the gene matches. The CDR3 nucleotides read TGTGCCACCAGTCAACCCGGGACAGGTCTTCTGCCCCAGCATTTT. Amino acid sequence: CATSQPGTGLLPQHF. Full variable domain (rest looked up from reference TRBV15 and TRBJ1-5): DAMVIQNPRYQVTQFGKPVTLSCSQTLNHNVMYWYQQKSSQAPKLLFHYYDKDFNNEADTPDNFQSRRPNTSFCFLDIRSPGLGDTAMYLCATSQPGTGLLPQHFGDGTRLSIL.

This clone was counted only a few times. This rearrangement joins TRBV4-2 to TRBJ2-7; 10 nucleotides agree with TRBD1. The CDR3 sequence is 16 residues long. Per the germline V gene, CDR1 is LGHNA and CDR2 is YNFKEQ. Trimming removed 6 bases from V and 2 bases from J; junction bases left unmatched: 10. Here the CDR3 DNA reads TGTGCCAGCAGTCCCTCCTCCGGACAGGGGGCCTACGAGCAGTACTTC. Translated: CASSPSSGQGAYEQYF.

The chain carries TRBV19 and TRBJ2-7, with 9 bases matching TRBD1. Germline loops: CDR1 LNHDA, CDR2 SQIVND (reference sequence). V lost 4 bases, J lost 6 bases, and 7 bases stayed unmatched. CDR3 length: 14 residues. DNA of the CDR3: TGTGCCAGTAGTACCCGGGACAGGGAACGCGAGCAGTACTTC. This codes for CASSTRDREREQYF.

The chain joins TRBV5-1 to TRBJ1-2; 10 positions agree with TRBD1. V gave up 0 bases and J gave up 8 bases; unmatched junction bases: 4. The CDR3 has 14 amino acids. Germline CDR1 SGHRS, CDR2 YFSETQ. The CDR3 loop reads CASSLAGTGEGYTF. The DNA of the CDR3 is TGCGCCAGCAGCTTGGCCGGGACAGGGGAAGGCTACACCTTC.

This clone was recorded a few times. The chain recombines TRBV29-1 with TRBJ2-7; 8 nucleotides line up with TRBD2. Per germline, CDR1 SQVTM and CDR2 ANQGSEA. The CDR3 covers 13 residues. Losses at the gene ends were 4 bases for V and 3 bases for J; bases not matched to a gene: 5. This chain's CDR3 is CSVVREGVYEQYF. Written as DNA, the CDR3 is TGCAGCGTTGTACGGGAGGGCGTCTACGAGCAGTACTTC.

The rearrangement uses TRBV19 and TRBJ2-7, with 13 bases aligning to TRBD2. V was clipped by 6 bases and J by 5 bases; unmatched bases: 1. The V gene's germline CDR1 is LNHDA and CDR2 SQIVND (reference sequence). This CDR3 has 13 amino acids. In DNA, the CDR3 is TGTGCCAGTAGCGGGACTAGCGGGAACGAGCAGTACTTC. The encoded protein is CASSGTSGNEQYF.

This rearrangement joins TRBV18 to TRBJ1-6; TRBD1 matches at 7 bases. The CDR3 totals 18 residues. J lost 0 bases, V lost 3 bases, and 8 bases had no gene match. CDR1 KGHSH and CDR2 LQKENI come from the germline V gene. CDR3 residues: CASSPQGGMSSYNSPLHF. The DNA for the CDR3 is TGTGCCAGCTCACCCCAAGGGGGCATGAGCTCCTATAATTCACCCCTCCACTTT.

The chain employs TRBV18 and TRBJ1-5, with D tentatively TRBD1 (5 bases). Germline V gene sequence: CDR1 KGHSH, CDR2 LQKENI. V was clipped by 9 bases and J by 7 bases, with 16 bases between them. This CDR3 is built from 13 residues. For the CDR3, the DNA is TGTGCCAGTGTTGGGGGGGTGGCCCAGCCCCAGCATTTT. This sequence encodes CASVGGVAQPQHF.

J is TRBJ2-1 and V is TRBV6-6; 10 positions agree with TRBD2. V shed 6 bases and J 5 bases; nucleotides not matched to a gene: 10. CDR1 is MNHNY and CDR2 is SVGAGI in the germline V gene (reference sequence). There are 16 residues in the CDR3. The CDR3 reads CASSPGTSGMNNEQFF. The CDR3 region has the DNA TGTGCCAGCAGCCCCGGAACTAGCGGGATGAACAATGAGCAGTTCTTC.